These T cell receptor beta chains were read from a single sample in a study of shared clonotypes between healthy human individuals. Sequencing was performed with immunoSEQ multiplex PCR; in TCRdb, only in-frame clones are kept and a portion is missing. This sample has about 1.1 million clones, with around 78% found just once. The specimen was memory CD4+ T cells from PBMCs. The receptors here all came from a man between 18 and 29 years old in good health. Some clones in this sample may be carry-over from other donors' samples. Both conserved end residues are part of each CDR3. A D gene is named only where the DNA matches it firmly. Clone size is shown for a subset of rows, as once, few, many or a class of expanded clone.

>NA|TRBJ1-1|TRBV7-9|once|13
CASSKGVFIEAFF
TGTGCCAGCAGTAAGGGGGTTTTTATTGAAGCTTTCTTT
>NA|TRBJ2-2|TRBV9|NA|13
CASSVASTGELFF
TGTGCCAGCAGCGTAGCTTCGACAGGGGAGCTGTTTTTT
>TRBD1|TRBJ1-2|TRBV4-1|NA|16
CASSQAGTGGMMGYTF
TGCGCCAGCAGCCAAGCCGGGACAGGGGGCATGATGGGCTACACCTTC
>NA|TRBJ1-5|TRBV19|NA|14
CASSIEGGNQPQHF
TGTGCCAGTAGTATAGAAGGAGGCAATCAGCCCCAGCATTTT
>TRBD2|TRBJ2-3|TRBV5-1|NA|15
CASSTTSGRTDTQYF
TGCGCCAGCAGCACAACTAGCGGGCGCACAGATACGCAGTATTTT
>TRBD1|TRBJ1-6|TRBV30|NA|14
CAWSGQGERSPLHF
TGTGCCTGGAGTGGACAGGGTGAGAGGTCACCCCTCCACTTT
>NA|TRBJ2-3|TRBV6-1|NA|13
CASSTQGTDTQYF
TGTGCCAGCAGTACACAGGGTACCGATACGCAGTATTTT
>NA|TRBJ2-5|TRBV5-4|NA|15
CASSLATPYQETQYF
TGTGCCAGCAGCTTGGCGACACCGTACCAAGAGACCCAGTACTTC
>TRBD2|TRBJ2-1|TRBV25-1|NA|15
CASSATSGAYNEQFF
TGTGCCAGCAGTGCGACTAGCGGGGCCTACAATGAGCAGTTCTTC
>NA|TRBJ2-5|TRBV4-1|NA|15
CASSRDGTGEETQYF
TGCGCCAGCAGCCGCGACGGGACTGGCGAAGAGACCCAGTACTTC
>NA|TRBJ2-5|TRBV9|NA|15
CASSRTRGARETQYF
TGTGCCAGCAGCCGGACCCGTGGGGCGCGAGAGACCCAGTACTTC
>TRBD2|TRBJ2-1|TRBV7-2|NA|16
CASRGLAGATGNEQFF
TGTGCCAGCAGGGGACTAGCGGGAGCCACGGGTAATGAGCAGTTCTTC
>NA|TRBJ1-5|TRBV4-1|NA|14
CASSQGGRNQPQHF
TGCGCCAGCAGCCAAGGAGGGAGAAATCAGCCCCAGCATTTT
>NA|TRBJ2-4|TRBV19|NA|19
CASSSRTDGVDGAKNIQYF
TGTGCCAGTAGTTCCCGAACGGACGGCGTAGATGGAGCCAAAAACATTCAGTACTTC
>TRBD1|TRBJ1-2|TRBV2|few|15
CASSARQGSSYGYTF
TGTGCCAGCAGCGCCCGACAGGGAAGTAGCTATGGCTACACCTTC
>TRBD1|TRBJ2-5|TRBV2|NA|15
CASSRPGQSRETQYF
TGTGCCAGCAGTAGACCGGGACAGAGCCGGGAGACCCAGTACTTC
>NA|TRBJ1-5|TRBV5-6|NA|14
CASRRREINQPQHF
TGTGCCAGCAGAAGACGGGAAATAAATCAGCCCCAGCATTTT
>TRBD1|TRBJ1-4|TRBV28|few|14
CASSTGQSNEKLFF
TGTGCCAGCAGCACGGGACAGAGTAATGAAAAACTGTTTTTT
>TRBD1|TRBJ1-5|TRBV27|NA|14
CASSGDRGRQPQHF
TGTGCCAGCAGCGGGGACAGGGGACGTCAGCCCCAGCATTTT
>NA|TRBJ2-7|TRBV2|NA|12
CASSWEQYEQYF
TGTGCCAGCAGTTGGGAACAGTACGAGCAGTACTTC
>NA|TRBJ2-6|TRBV6-5|NA|13
CAIRQGLANVLTF
TGTGCCATCCGACAGGGACTAGCCAACGTCCTGACTTTC
>NA|TRBJ2-5|TRBV6-4|NA|14
CASSDRPGEGTQYF
TGTGCCAGCAGTGATCGGCCTGGTGAAGGAACCCAGTACTTC
>NA|TRBJ1-1|TRBV6-1|many|13
CAGGSEGNTEAFF
TGTGCCGGGGGTTCGGAAGGAAACACTGAAGCTTTCTTT
>NA|TRBJ2-7|TRBV4-3|NA|14
CASSRQRETYEQYF
TGCGCCAGCAGCCGACAGAGGGAGACCTACGAGCAGTACTTC
>NA|TRBJ2-3|TRBV30|NA|15
CAWSPYYGQGGTQYF
TGTGCCTGGAGTCCTTACTATGGTCAGGGTGGTACGCAGTATTTT
>NA|TRBJ1-1|TRBV2|NA|12
CASSEGGGRAFF
TGTGCCAGCAGTGAAGGCGGGGGACGTGCTTTCTTT
>NA|TRBJ1-1|TRBV5-1|once|14
CASSFRRGYTEAFF
TGCGCCAGCAGCTTCCGCCGCGGTTACACTGAAGCTTTCTTT
>TRBD1|TRBJ2-3|TRBV5-1|NA|17
CASSPQPGQGGTDTQYF
TGCGCCAGCAGCCCGCAGCCGGGACAGGGTGGCACAGATACGCAGTATTTT
>TRBD2|TRBJ2-3|TRBV5-4|NA|18
CASSLPLGLAGEPDTQYF
TGTGCCAGCAGCCTACCCCTAGGACTAGCGGGAGAGCCAGATACGCAGTATTTT
>TRBD1|TRBJ1-4|TRBV7-9|NA|16
CASSLRQGVTNEKLFF
TGTGCCAGCAGCTTAAGACAGGGGGTAACTAATGAAAAACTGTTTTTT
>NA|TRBJ2-7|TRBV7-9|few|15
CASSLSGTWSYEQYF
TGTGCCAGCAGCTTAAGTGGTACTTGGTCCTACGAGCAGTACTTC
>NA|TRBJ1-2|TRBV28|NA|10
CASGAEAYTF
TGTGCCAGCGGAGCAGAGGCTTACACCTTC
>NA|TRBJ2-2|TRBV7-8|NA|13
CASSRLRPGELFF
TGTGCCAGCAGCAGACTCCGCCCTGGGGAGCTGTTTTTT
>TRBD1|TRBJ2-5|TRBV23-1|NA|20
CASSEIGDSGLCARQETQYF
TGCGCCAGCAGTGAAATAGGGGACAGCGGTCTTTGTGCCCGCCAAGAGACCCAGTACTTC
>NA|TRBJ2-5|TRBV19|NA|15
CASSIGGGSRETQYF
TGTGCCAGTAGTATAGGAGGAGGGTCAAGGGAGACCCAGTACTTC
>NA|TRBJ2-5|TRBV2|NA|15
CASSERGFPQETQYF
TGTGCCAGCAGTGAAAGGGGGTTCCCACAAGAGACCCAGTACTTC
>NA|TRBJ2-7|TRBV11-2|NA|12
CASSSDRTEQYF
TGTGCCAGCAGCTCCGACAGGACCGAGCAGTACTTC
>NA|TRBJ2-7|TRBV7-2|NA|14
CASSPPPASYEQYF
TGTGCCAGCAGCCCCCCGCCGGCAAGTTACGAGCAGTACTTC
>NA|TRBJ2-7|TRBV6-6|NA|13
CASSYSKAYEQYF
TGTGCCAGCAGTTACTCGAAAGCCTACGAGCAGTACTTC
>NA|TRBJ2-2|TRBV2|NA|12
CASSMTAGELFF
TGTGCCAGCAGTATGACGGCCGGGGAGCTGTTTTTT
>TRBD1|TRBJ2-7|TRBV11-2|NA|12
CASSWGTGQQYF
TGTGCCAGCAGCTGGGGGACAGGGCAGCAGTACTTC
>NA|TRBJ2-1|TRBV6-5|NA|14
CASSRGARGDEQFF
TGTGCCAGCAGTCGGGGGGCGCGGGGTGATGAGCAGTTCTTC
>TRBD2|TRBJ2-7|TRBV5-1|NA|16
CASSLVLLAGDNEQYF
TGCGCCAGCAGCTTGGTTCTCCTAGCGGGAGACAACGAGCAGTACTTC
>NA|TRBJ1-1|TRBV2|NA|13
CASSVMREAEAFF
TGTGCCAGCAGCGTTATGAGGGAAGCTGAAGCTTTCTTT
>NA|TRBJ2-3|TRBV27|NA|14
CASRPSRRTDTQYF
TGTGCCAGCAGACCTAGCCGGAGAACAGATACGCAGTATTTT
>TRBD2|TRBJ2-7|TRBV27|NA|14
CASRARAGGYEQYF
TGTGCCAGCAGGGCGCGGGCGGGGGGCTACGAGCAGTACTTC
>NA|TRBJ2-5|TRBV7-2|NA|13
CASSRSGPETQYF
TGTGCCAGCAGCCGATCGGGCCCAGAGACCCAGTACTTC